A single sample gave rise to the 5 T cell receptor beta chains below, sequenced in a study of human T cells and chemical hapten exposure. A single record per CDR3 protein comes from TCRdb applying MiXCR to the RACE reads. The sample holds under 300,000 distinct CDR3 sequences, about 7.7% seen once. Noted time point: pre-sensitization, week 0. Treatment: therapeutic diphenylcyclopropenone sensitization with weekly scalp DPC. Sequencing was performed on whole blood, taken in connection with sensitization to the hapten diphenylcyclopropenone (DPC). The origin of the receptors is a young man with alopecia areata. Some clones in this sample may be carry-over from other donors' samples.

In its sample, this clonotype was seen a few times. The gene calls are TRBV6-5 and TRBJ2-7, with a weak D call TRBD2 (6 bases). Trimming pared 2 bases from V and 6 bases from J, leaving 14 bases between. Germline lookup yields CDR1 MNHEY and CDR2 SVGAGI. The CDR3 consists of 14 residues. CDR3 sequence (DNA): TGTGCCAGCAGTTACCCGGGGGTTAAGGTCGAGCAGTACTTC. It specifies CASSYPGVKVEQYF.

This clonotype was observed a handful of times. This chain joins TRBV24-1 and TRBJ1-6, with TRBD1 matching over 12 bases. This CDR3 has 18 residues. Germline V CDR1 and CDR2: KGHDR, SFDVKD. Trimming cost V 3 bases and J 3 bases; bases outside gene matches: 5. The CDR3 DNA sequence: TGTGCCACCAGTGATCCCGGGACAGGGGGCTTCTATAATTCACCCCTCCACTTT. Translating gives CATSDPGTGGFYNSPLHF.

This clonotype has more than one count but fewer than ten. V is TRBV18 and J is TRBJ1-5; a possible D gene is TRBD1 (5 bases). Germline assignment: CDR1 KGHSH and CDR2 LQKENI. V was pared by 2 bases and J by 3 bases, with 14 bases between. CDR3 length: 16 residues. The CDR3 DNA reads as TGTGCCAGCTCACCATCAGCGGGAGGGGCCAATCAGCCCCAGCATTTT. Translating gives CASSPSAGGANQPQHF.

This clonotype came up a few times. V is TRBV6-5 and J is TRBJ2-4, with D perhaps given as TRBD1 or TRBD2 (6 bases each). Trimming removed 6 bases from V and 8 bases from J, with 11 bases in between. The CDR3 runs 12 residues. Germline V lookup: CDR1 MNHEY, CDR2 SVGAGI. The CDR3 reads CASRRGADIQYF. For the CDR3, the DNA is TGTGCCAGCAGAAGGGGGGCCGACATTCAGTACTTC.

This clonotype was detected ten times or more. The chain has TRBV6-5 and TRBJ1-1; D unresolved. The CDR3 has 13 residues. Trimming shortened V by 5 bases and J by 1 base, and 8 bases separated the two germline ends. Germline CDR1 and CDR2: MNHEY and SVGAGI. The CDR3 DNA sequence: TGTGCCAGCAGTGCCTACAAGAACACTGAAGCTTTCTTT. Amino acid sequence: CASSAYKNTEAFF.